This T cell receptor beta chain was sequenced during a study of cytomegalovirus exposure and HLA in healthy donors. Study findings and constraints: Segments of the TCR beta V type were, in most cases, productive about 87% or about 30% of the time in an earlier analysis.

The CDR3 consists of 11 residues. The ends lost 6 bases at V and 7 bases at J; junction bases unmatched: 4. CDR1 and CDR2 from the germline V gene are SQVTM and ANQGSEA. Healthy bone marrow donors made up the donor group. Details on this clone: No antigen is known for it.

Primers for the PCR totalled 60 Vbeta and 13 Jbeta. The data were produced by immunoSEQ multiplex PCR, yet TCRdb's version contains in-frame clones alone and is incomplete. The sample carries 90,000 to 150,000 clones, 15% recorded once. The clonotype was recovered from a woman between 18 and 29 years old in good health and CMV-seronegative. The rearrangement links TRBV29-1 to TRBJ1-2; 8 bases are shared with TRBD1. Sequencing was performed on PBMCs. The CDR3 sequence is CSVQGAGGYTF. CDR3 coding DNA: TGCAGCGTCCAGGGGGCTGGTGGCTACACCTTC.